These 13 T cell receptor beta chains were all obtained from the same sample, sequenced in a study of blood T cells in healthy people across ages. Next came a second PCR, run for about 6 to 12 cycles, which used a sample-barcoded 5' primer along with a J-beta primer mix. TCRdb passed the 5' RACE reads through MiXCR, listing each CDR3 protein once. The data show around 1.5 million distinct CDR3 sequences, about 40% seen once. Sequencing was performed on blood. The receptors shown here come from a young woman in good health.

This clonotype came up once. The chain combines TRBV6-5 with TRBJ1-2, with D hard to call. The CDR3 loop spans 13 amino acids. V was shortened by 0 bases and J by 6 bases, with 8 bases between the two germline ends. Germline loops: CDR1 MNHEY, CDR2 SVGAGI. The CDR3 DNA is TGTGCCAGCAGTTACTCGGTGAGGGATGGCTACACCTTC. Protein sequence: CASSYSVRDGYTF.

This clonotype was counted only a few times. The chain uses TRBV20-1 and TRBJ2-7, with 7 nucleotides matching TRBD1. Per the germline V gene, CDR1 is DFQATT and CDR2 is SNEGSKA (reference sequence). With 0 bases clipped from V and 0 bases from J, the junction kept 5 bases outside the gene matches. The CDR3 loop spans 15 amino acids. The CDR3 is CSARDARGISYEQYF. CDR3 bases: TGCAGTGCTAGAGACGCCAGGGGGATCTCCTACGAGCAGTACTTC.

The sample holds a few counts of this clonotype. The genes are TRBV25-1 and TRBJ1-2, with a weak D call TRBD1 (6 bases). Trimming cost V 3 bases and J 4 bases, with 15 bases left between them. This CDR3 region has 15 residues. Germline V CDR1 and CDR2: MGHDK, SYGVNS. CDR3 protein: CASSEGALMGYGYTF. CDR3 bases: TGTGCCAGCAGTGAGGGGGCGCTGATGGGCTATGGCTACACCTTC.

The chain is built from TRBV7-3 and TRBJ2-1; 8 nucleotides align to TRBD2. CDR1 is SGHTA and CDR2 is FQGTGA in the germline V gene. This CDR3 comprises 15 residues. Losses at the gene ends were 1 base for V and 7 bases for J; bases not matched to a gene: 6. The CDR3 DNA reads TGTGCCAGCAGCTTAAACGGGGGGGGGCGGAATGAGCAGTTCTTC. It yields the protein CASSLNGGGRNEQFF. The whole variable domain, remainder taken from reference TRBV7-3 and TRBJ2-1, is GAGVSQTPSNKVTEKGKYVELRCDPISGHTALYWYRQSLGQGPEFLIYFQGTGAADDSGLPNDRFFAVRPEGSVSTLKIQRTERGDSAVYLCASSLNGGGRNEQFFGPGTRLTVL.

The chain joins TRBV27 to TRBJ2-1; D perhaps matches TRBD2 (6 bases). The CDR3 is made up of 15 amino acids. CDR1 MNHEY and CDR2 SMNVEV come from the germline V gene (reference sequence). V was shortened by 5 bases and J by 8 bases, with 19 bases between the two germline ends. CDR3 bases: TGTGCCAGCAGTCCGGCCCCTCTCGGGGGAGATGAGCAGTTCTTC. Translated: CASSPAPLGGDEQFF.

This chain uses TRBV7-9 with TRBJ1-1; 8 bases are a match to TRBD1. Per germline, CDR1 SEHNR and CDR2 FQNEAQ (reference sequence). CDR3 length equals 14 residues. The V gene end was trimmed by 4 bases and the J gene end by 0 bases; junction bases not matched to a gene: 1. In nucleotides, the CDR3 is TGTGCCAGCAGCTGGGGACAGGTGAACACTGAAGCTTTCTTT. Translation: CASSWGQVNTEAFF.

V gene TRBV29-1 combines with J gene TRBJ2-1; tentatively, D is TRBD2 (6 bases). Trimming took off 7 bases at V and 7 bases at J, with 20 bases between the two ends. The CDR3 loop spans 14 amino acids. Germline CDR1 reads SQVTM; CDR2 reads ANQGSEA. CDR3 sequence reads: CSARKRTRGNEQFF. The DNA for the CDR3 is TGCAGCGCCCGGAAGAGGACACGGGGGAATGAGCAGTTCTTC.

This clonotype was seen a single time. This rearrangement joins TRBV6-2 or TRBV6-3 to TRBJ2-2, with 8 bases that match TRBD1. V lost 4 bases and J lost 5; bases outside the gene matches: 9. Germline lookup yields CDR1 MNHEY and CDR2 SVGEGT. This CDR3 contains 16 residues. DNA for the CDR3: TGTGCCAGCAGTTGGGGCCTCAGACAGGGGACCGGGGAGCTGTTTTTT. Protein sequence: CASSWGLRQGTGELFF.

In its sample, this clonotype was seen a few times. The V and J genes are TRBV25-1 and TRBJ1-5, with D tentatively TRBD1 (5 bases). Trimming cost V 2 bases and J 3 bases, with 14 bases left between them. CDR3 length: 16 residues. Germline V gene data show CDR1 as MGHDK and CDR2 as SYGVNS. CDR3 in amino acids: CASSERGGGNNQPQHF. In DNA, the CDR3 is TGTGCCAGCAGTGAAAGGGGCGGGGGGAACAATCAGCCCCAGCATTTT.

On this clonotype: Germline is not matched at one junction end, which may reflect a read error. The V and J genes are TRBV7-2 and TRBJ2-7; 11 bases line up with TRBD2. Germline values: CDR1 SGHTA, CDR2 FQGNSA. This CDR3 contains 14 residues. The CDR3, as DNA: TGCGCCAGCAGCTTCCCGACTAGCGGGACGTCACAGTACTTC. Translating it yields CASSFPTSGTSQYF.

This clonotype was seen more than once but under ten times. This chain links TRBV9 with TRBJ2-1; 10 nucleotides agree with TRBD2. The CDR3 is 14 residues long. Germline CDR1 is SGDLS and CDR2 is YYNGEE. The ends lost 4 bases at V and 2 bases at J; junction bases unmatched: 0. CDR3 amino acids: CASSTSGTYNEQFF. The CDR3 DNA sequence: TGTGCCAGCAGCACTAGCGGGACCTACAATGAGCAGTTCTTC.

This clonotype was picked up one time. This CDR3 is CASSLDARLTYEQYF. CDR3 in DNA: TGTGCCAGCAGCTTAGATGCTCGGCTAACCTACGAGCAGTACTTC. The V call is TRBV11-2, the J call TRBJ2-7, with D uncertain. V gave up 0 bases and J gave up 2 bases, with 11 bases separating them. From germline, CDR1 is SGHAT and CDR2 FQNNGV. The CDR3 contains 15 residues.

CDR3 nucleotide sequence: TGTGCCATCAGCGATGGTAGAAGCAATCAGCCCCAGCATTTT. Encoded protein: CAISDGRSNQPQHF. J is TRBJ1-5 and V is TRBV10-3; D not resolved. The CDR3 is 14 amino acids. The V gene's germline CDR1 is ENHRY and CDR2 SYGVKD. Trimming took off 6 bases at V and 1 base at J, with 10 bases between the two ends.